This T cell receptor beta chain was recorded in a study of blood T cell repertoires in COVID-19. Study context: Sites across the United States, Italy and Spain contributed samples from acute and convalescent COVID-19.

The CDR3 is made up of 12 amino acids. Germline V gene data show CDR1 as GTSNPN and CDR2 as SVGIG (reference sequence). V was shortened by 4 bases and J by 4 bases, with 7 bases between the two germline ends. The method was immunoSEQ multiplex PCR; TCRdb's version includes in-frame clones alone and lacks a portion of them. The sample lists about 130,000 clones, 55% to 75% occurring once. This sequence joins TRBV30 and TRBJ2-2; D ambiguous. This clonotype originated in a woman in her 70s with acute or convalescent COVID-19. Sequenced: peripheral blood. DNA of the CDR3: TGTGCCTGGATCCTCCCCACCGGGGAGCTGTTTTTT. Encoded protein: CAWILPTGELFF. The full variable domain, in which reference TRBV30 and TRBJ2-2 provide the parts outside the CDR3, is SQTIHQWPATLVQPVGSPLSLECTVEGTSNPNLYWYRQAAGRGLQLLFYSVGIGQISSEVPQNLSASRPQDRQFILSSKKLLLSDSGFYLCAWILPTGELFFGEGSRLTVL.